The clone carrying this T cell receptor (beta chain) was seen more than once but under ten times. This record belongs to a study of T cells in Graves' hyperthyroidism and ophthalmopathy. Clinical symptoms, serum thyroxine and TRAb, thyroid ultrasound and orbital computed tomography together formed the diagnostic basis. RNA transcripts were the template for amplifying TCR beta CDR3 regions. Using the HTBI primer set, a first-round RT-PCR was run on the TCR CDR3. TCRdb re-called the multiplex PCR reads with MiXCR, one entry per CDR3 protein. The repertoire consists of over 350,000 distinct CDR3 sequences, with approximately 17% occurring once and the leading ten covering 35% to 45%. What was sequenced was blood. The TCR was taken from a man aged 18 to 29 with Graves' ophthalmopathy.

The DNA of the CDR3 is TGCGCCAGCAGCTTGTTCAAGTGGCAAGAGACCCAGTACTTC. Its protein is CASSLFKWQETQYF. V usage is TRBV5-1 and J usage is TRBJ2-5, with D hard to call. In germline, CDR1 is SGHRS, CDR2 YFSETQ. The CDR3 is 14 amino acids. V was clipped by 1 base and J by 2 bases, with 9 bases between them.